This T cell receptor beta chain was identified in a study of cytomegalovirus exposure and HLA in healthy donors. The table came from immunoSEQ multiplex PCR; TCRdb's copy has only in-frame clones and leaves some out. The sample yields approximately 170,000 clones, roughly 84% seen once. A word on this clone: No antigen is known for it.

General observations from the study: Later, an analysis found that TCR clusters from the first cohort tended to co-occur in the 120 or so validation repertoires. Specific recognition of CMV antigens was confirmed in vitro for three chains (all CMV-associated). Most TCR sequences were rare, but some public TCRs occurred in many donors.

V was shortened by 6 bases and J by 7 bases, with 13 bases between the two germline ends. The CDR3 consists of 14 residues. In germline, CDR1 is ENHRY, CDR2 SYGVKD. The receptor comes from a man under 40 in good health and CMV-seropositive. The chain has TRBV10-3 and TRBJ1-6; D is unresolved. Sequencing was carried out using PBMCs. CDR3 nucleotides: TGTGCCATCAGGGGTGGCGGGTTCAATTCACCCCTCCACTTT. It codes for CAIRGGGFNSPLHF.